Sequencing of this T cell receptor beta chain was carried out in a study of T-cell reconstitution after alpha-beta-depleted transplantation in children. Study-level results: High day-60 TCRbeta diversity in some patients came from surviving recipient T cells and thymic progenitors. Expanded graft clones, several hundred of them, were reportedly the source of alpha-beta T cells about two months after transplant. Most T-cell counts and diversity one year after the transplant came from T cells that were newly produced.

For TCRbeta, the library was prepared with unique molecular identifiers. TCRdb re-called the PCR reads with MiXCR, one entry per CDR3 protein. Here the sample spans 750,000 to 950,000 distinct CDR3 sequences, 15% to 20% being singletons. The CDR3 has 12 amino acids. The germline V and J ends were trimmed by 0 bases and 5 bases, with 4 bases remaining between them. The germline gives CDR1 LNHDA, CDR2 SQIVND (reference sequence). Notes on this clonotype: The antigen is unknown.

The clonotype comes from a male patient between 10 and 17 years old who had a stem cell transplant for acute lymphoblastic leukemia, so the T cells may come from the graft donor. The chain employs TRBV19 and TRBJ2-5; the D is unclear. Sequencing used PBMCs, mostly from graft donor cells, obtained 360 days after TCRalphabeta/CD19-depleted stem cell transplant. The DNA for the CDR3 is TGTGCCAGTAGTATAGATTTTGAGACCCAGTACTTC. Translated, it gives CASSIDFETQYF.